This T cell receptor beta chain was recovered during a study of immune evolution from preneoplasia to lung adenocarcinoma (dated by TCRdb to the early 2020s). In terms of the full investigation: HLA loss of heterozygosity was observed in roughly 6.8%, 16% and 36% of AIS, MIA and ADC lesions, respectively, and was not observed in any AAH lesions. Resected precursor lesions (AAH, AIS, MIA) and invasive adenocarcinomas were compared with paired morphologically normal lung tissue. The study reported that about a hundred samples were used for TCR sequencing. Sample size was based on specimen availability rather than a prior power calculation. POLYSOLVER was used to infer class I HLA alleles from exome data, and LOHHLA was used to detect allele-specific HLA loss. The overall cohort comprised 45 to 55 patients with pulmonary nodules who underwent surgical resection. Immune contexture across lung adenocarcinoma precursors and invasive adenocarcinoma was profiled using immune gene expression, TCR sequencing and multiplex immunofluorescence. The immune data were integrated with whole exome sequencing and methylation data from the same cohort of nodules. The TCR sequencing data were obtained from 51 patients. Study-wide conclusions, independent of this receptor: The highest top T cell clone frequencies were observed in normal lung, and a progressive decrease in top T cell clone frequencies appeared to occur from AAH through AIS, MIA and invasive adenocarcinoma. Because every patient came from Japan and China, how well the results apply to Western populations was uncertain. The highest T cell clonality was observed in KRAS-mutant nodules compared with EGFR-mutant or double wild-type lesions. Clonality was highest in normal lung, while later-stage lesions appeared to show lower clonality but higher T cell density and diversity. The findings were based on association rather than direct causation, and larger cohorts with long-term follow-up and longitudinal biopsies were deemed needed.

Concerning this clone: Its antigen is not yet known. No per-base quality is available; no much larger clone lies one base away.

According to the germline V gene, CDR1 reads ENHRY and CDR2 reads SYGVKD. V lost 6 bases and J lost 7 bases; the stretch between them is 22 bases long. Taken from cysteine to phenylalanine, the CDR3 has 16 residues. The read is trimmed to its CDR3 DNA, 48 bases read in frame from base 1. TCR beta CDR3 regions were sequenced from DNA using the immunoSEQ hsTCRbeta Kit. Regarding the original processing steps: The ImmunoSEQ Analyzer was used to analyse the TCR sequencing data. T cell clonality was defined as 1 minus Pielou's evenness, as computed on productive rearrangements. To measure T cell diversity, the inverse Simpson index was applied to productive templates. T cell density was expressed as TCR beta template counts normalized to usable DNA, with usable DNA estimated by amplifying and sequencing housekeeping genes. Two-sided Kruskal-Wallis tests were used to compare TCR metrics across histologic stages. TCRdb's version of the immuneACCESS table is confined to in-frame rearrangements and falls short of the full clone set. An unresolved V gene accounts for under half of the shortfall where checked; the remainder is of unknown origin. V and J calls and clone size are given by that table; D and trimming were obtained from the DNA. Across this sample there are about 40,000 clones, with 74% seen only once. The ten largest account for around 6.3% of the sample.

Patients underwent resection in Japan or China between about 2013 and 2018. The histologic diagnosis of each case was independently confirmed on H&E slides by two lung cancer pathologists. To enrich premalignant or tumor cells for nucleic acid extraction, macro-dissection was performed after pathologic assessment. FFPE tissue was used for DNA isolation with the AllPrep DNA/RNA FFPE Kit. This clonotype originated in a person aged 55 to 75 with lung adenocarcinoma. Sequencing was performed on FFPE invasive lung adenocarcinoma tissue. Read against the paper, the sample's cell subset or site label means: frankly invasive lung adenocarcinoma (ADC). The rearrangement joined TRBV10-3 to TRBJ1-5; the D region possibly corresponds to TRBD1 (5 bases align). The encoded CDR3 is CAIRLSGRALGQPQHF. The nucleotide sequence reads as follows: TGTGCCATCAGACTGTCAGGGCGGGCGCTGGGGCAGCCCCAGCATTTT.